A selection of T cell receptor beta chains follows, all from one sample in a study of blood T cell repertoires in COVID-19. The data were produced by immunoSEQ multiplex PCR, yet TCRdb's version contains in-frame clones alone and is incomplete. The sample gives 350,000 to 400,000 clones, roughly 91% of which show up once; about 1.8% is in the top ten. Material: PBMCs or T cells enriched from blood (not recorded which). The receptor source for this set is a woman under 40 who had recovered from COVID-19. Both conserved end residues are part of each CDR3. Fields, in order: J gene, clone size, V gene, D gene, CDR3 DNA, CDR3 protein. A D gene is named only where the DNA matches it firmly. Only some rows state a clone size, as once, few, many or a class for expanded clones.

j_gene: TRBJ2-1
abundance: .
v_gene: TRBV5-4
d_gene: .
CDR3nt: TGTGCCAGCAGCTTGGTGGGGGCAAGGGATGAGCAGTTCTTC
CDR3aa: CASSLVGARDEQFF

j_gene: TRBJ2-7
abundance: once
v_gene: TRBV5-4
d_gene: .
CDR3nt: TGTGCCAGCAGCCCAGGGGTAGGTAGCGAGCAGTACTTC
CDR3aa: CASSPGVGSEQYF

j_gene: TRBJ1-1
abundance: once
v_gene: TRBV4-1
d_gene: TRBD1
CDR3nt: TGCGCCAGCAGGCTTCCAGGGGGCACTGAAGCTTTCTTT
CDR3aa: CASRLPGGTEAFF

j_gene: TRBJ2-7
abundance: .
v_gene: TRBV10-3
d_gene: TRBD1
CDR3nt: TGTGCCATCAGCACTGAGGGAACAGGGGCGATGGACGAGCAGTACTTC
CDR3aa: CAISTEGTGAMDEQYF

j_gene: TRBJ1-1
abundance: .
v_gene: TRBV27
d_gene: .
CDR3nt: TGTGCCACCGGGAGGGGCACTGAAGCTTTCTTT
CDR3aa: CATGRGTEAFF

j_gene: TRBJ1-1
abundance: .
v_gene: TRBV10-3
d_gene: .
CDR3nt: TGTGCCATCAGTGGAAAGCATACCCTGAACACTGAAGCTTTCTTT
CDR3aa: CAISGKHTLNTEAFF

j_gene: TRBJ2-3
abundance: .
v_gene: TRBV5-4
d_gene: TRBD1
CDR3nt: TGTGCCAGCAGCTTGAGGCGACAGGGGGTAGGGACCTTCGCAGATACGCAGTATTTT
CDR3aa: CASSLRRQGVGTFADTQYF

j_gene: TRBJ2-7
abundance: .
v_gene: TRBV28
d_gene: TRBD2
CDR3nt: TGTGCCAGCCGGATGGGGGGGATACCCTACGAGCAGTACTTC
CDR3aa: CASRMGGIPYEQYF

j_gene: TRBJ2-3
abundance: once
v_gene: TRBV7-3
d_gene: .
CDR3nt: TGTGCCAGCAGCTTAACCTTTAGCACAGATACGCAGTATTTT
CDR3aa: CASSLTFSTDTQYF

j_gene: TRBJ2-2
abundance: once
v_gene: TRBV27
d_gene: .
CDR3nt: TGTGCCAGCAGTTCGGGACATCCCGGGGAGCTGTTTTTT
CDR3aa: CASSSGHPGELFF

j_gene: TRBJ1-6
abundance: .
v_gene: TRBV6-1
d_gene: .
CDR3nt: TGTGCCAGCAGTGATAGATTCTGGACAGTGAGCTCCTATAATTCACCCCTCCACTTT
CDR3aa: CASSDRFWTVSSYNSPLHF

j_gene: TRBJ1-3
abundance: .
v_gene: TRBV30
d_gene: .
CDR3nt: TGTGCCTGGAGTGTGCAGGGTTGGAACACCATATATTTT
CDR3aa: CAWSVQGWNTIYF

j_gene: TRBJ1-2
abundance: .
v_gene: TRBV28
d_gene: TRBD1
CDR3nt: TGTGCCGCTGGGACAGGGGGTGGGTTAAACTATGGCTACACCTTC
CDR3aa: CAAGTGGGLNYGYTF

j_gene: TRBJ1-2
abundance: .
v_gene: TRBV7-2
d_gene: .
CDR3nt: TGTGCCAGCAGCTTAATATCGCAGGGCCTTAACTATGGCTACACCTTC
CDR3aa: CASSLISQGLNYGYTF

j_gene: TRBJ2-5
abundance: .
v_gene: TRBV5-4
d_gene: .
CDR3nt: TGTGCCAGCAGCTTGGCAGGGGAAGGGAGAGAGACCCAGTACTTC
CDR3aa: CASSLAGEGRETQYF

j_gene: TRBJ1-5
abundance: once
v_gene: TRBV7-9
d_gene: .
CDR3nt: TGTGCCAGCAGCTTATATTCGGGATTTAATCAGCCCCAGCATTTT
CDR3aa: CASSLYSGFNQPQHF

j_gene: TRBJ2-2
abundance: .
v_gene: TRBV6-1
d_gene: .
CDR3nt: TGTGCCAGCAGTGTGGGCGTTCGGGGAAGTGACGGGGAGCTGTTTTTT
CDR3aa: CASSVGVRGSDGELFF

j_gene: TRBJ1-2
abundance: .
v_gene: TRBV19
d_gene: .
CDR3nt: TGTGCCAGTAGTAAAGCGGACAGAGGCTTCTATGGCTACACCTTC
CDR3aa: CASSKADRGFYGYTF

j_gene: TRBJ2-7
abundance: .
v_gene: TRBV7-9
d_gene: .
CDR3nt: TGTGCCAGCAGCTTAGGAGCAGGGTTGCGCCTTCTAGACGAGCAGTACTTC
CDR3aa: CASSLGAGLRLLDEQYF

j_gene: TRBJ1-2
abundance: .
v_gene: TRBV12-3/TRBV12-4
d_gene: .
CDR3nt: TGTGCCAGCAGTCCGGACAGAAACTATGGCTACACCTTC
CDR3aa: CASSPDRNYGYTF

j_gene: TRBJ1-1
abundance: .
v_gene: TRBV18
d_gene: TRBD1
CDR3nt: TGTGCCAGCTCACCCCGATTAGGACAGGGGGTTGATTTCTTT
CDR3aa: CASSPRLGQGVDFF

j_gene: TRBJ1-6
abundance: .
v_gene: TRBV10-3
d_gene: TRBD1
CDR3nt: TGTGCCATCAGTGAGTCAGAAAACAGGGGAAATTCACCCCTCCACTTT
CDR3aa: CAISESENRGNSPLHF

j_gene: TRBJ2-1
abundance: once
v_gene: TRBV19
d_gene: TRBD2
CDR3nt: TGTGCCAGTACCTCATCTTTGGGCCTAGCGGGAGGGAATGAGCAGTTCTTC
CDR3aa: CASTSSLGLAGGNEQFF

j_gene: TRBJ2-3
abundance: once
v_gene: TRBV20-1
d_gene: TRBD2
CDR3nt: TGCAGTGCAGCGGGGACAGATACGCAGTATTTT
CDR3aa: CSAAGTDTQYF

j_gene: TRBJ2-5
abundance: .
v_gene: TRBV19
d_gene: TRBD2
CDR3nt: TGTGCCAGTAGTATGAGGCTAGCGGGAGGTTATGGGGGAGAGACCCAGTACTTC
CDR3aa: CASSMRLAGGYGGETQYF

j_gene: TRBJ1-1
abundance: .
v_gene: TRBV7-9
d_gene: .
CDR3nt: TGTGCCAGCAGCCCTAGGGGCGGGAACTCTGAAGCTTTCTTT
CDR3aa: CASSPRGGNSEAFF

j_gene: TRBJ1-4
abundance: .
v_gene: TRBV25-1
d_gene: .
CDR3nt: TGTGCCAGCAGTGAAAGCGGTGCAACTAATGAAAAACTGTTTTTT
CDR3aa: CASSESGATNEKLFF

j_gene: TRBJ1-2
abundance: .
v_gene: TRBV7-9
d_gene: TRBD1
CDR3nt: TGTGCCAGCAGCCTGGACAGGGTAGCCCATGGCTACACCTTC
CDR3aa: CASSLDRVAHGYTF

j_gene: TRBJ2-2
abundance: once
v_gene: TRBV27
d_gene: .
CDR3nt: TGTGCCAGCAGTTTATCCGTGTGGCTAGCGAACACCGGGGAGCTGTTTTTT
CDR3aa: CASSLSVWLANTGELFF

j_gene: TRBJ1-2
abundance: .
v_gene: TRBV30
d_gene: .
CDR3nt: TGTGCCTGGAGTGAGGCGCCAGGGGTTGGCTACACCTTC
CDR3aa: CAWSEAPGVGYTF

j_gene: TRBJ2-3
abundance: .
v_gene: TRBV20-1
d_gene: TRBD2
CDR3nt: TGCAGTGCTAGTGAACTAGCGGGCCCAAGCACAGATACGCAGTATTTT
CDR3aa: CSASELAGPSTDTQYF

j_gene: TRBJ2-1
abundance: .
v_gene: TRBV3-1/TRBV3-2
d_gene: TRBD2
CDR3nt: TGTGCCAGCAGCCACTACCAAGAGCGGGGGACCCCGGGAGGGCAGTTCTTC
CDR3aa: CASSHYQERGTPGGQFF

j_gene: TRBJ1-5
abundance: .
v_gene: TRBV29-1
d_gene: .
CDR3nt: TGCAGCGTTGTCGCGTCAGACATCAATCAGCCCCAGCATTTT
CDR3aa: CSVVASDINQPQHF

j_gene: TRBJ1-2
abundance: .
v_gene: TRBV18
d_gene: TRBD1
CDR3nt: TGTGCCAGCTCAACCGGACAGGGGGCGCCTGGCTACACCTTC
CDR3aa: CASSTGQGAPGYTF

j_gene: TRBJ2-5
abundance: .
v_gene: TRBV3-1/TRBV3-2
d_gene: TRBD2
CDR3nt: TGTGCCAGCAGCCGACCGGGACTAGAAAAAGAGACCCAGTACTTC
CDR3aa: CASSRPGLEKETQYF

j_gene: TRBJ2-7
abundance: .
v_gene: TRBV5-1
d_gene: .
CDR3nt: TGCGCCAGCAGTGGGGGGGCAGGCTCCTACGAGCAGTACTTC
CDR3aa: CASSGGAGSYEQYF

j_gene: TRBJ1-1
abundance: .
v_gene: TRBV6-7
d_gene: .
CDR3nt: TGTGCCAGCAAGGGGTTTTGTAAGGGGGAGAACACTGAAGCTTTCTTT
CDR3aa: CASKGFCKGENTEAFF

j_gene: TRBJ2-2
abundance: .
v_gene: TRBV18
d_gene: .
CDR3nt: TGTGCCAGCTCACCAACAGGCCAAAACACCGGGGAGCTGTTTTTT
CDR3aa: CASSPTGQNTGELFF

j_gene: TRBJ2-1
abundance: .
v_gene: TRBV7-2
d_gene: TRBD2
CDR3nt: TGTGCCAGCAGCCCGTTTACTAGCGTCTCCTACAATGAGCAGTTCTTC
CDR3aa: CASSPFTSVSYNEQFF

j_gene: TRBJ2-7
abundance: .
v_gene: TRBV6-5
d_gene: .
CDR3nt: TGTGCCAGCAACGACGGGGCGGAGGGTTCCTACGAGCAGTACTTC
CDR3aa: CASNDGAEGSYEQYF

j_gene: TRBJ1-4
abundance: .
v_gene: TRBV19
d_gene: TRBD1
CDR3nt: TGTGCCAGTAGGATCGGGACAGGGCACGCCATTAGGAATGAAAAACTGTTTTTT
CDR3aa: CASRIGTGHAIRNEKLFF

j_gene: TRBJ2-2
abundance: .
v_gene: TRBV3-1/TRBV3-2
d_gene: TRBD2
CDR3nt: TGTGCCAGCAGCTACATCCCGGGAGGCGGGGAGCTGTTTTTT
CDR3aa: CASSYIPGGGELFF

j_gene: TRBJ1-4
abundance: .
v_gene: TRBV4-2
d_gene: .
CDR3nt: TGTGCCACCCGACTTCAGGGTTTTGAAAAACTGTTTTTT
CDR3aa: CATRLQGFEKLFF

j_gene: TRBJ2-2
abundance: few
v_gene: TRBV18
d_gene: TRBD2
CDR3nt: TGTGCCAGCTCACCAGGCGCGGGAGTGTTCACCGGGGAGCTGTTTTTT
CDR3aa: CASSPGAGVFTGELFF

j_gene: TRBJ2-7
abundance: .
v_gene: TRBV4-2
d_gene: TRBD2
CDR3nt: TGTGCCAGCAGCCAGGTCCTAGCGGGAGACTACGAGCAGTACTTC
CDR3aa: CASSQVLAGDYEQYF

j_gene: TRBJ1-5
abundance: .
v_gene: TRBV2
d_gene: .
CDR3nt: TGTGCCAGCAACAGACTAAATCAGCCCCAGCATTTT
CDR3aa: CASNRLNQPQHF

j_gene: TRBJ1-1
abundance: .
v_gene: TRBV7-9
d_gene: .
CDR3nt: TGTGCCAGCAGCTTAGCGTATGGGTCGACAGGAATTAACACTGAAGCTTTCTTT
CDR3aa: CASSLAYGSTGINTEAFF

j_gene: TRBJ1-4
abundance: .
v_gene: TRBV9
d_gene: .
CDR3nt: TGTGCCAGCAGCGTAGGTCTGGAGGGGAAACTGTTTTTT
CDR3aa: CASSVGLEGKLFF

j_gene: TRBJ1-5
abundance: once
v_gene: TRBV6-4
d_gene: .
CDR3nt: TGTGCCAGCAGTGACTCGAGAGGGTGCAATCAGCCCCAGCATTTT
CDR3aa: CASSDSRGCNQPQHF

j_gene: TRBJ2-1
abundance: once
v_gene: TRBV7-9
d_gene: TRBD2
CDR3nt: TGTGCCAGCAGCCTCGGGACTACCCAATACAATGAGCAGTTCTTC
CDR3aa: CASSLGTTQYNEQFF

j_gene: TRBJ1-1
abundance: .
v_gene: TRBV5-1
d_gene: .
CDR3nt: TGCGCCAGCAGCGTAAGGGGAGGTAACACTGAAGCTTTCTTT
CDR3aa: CASSVRGGNTEAFF